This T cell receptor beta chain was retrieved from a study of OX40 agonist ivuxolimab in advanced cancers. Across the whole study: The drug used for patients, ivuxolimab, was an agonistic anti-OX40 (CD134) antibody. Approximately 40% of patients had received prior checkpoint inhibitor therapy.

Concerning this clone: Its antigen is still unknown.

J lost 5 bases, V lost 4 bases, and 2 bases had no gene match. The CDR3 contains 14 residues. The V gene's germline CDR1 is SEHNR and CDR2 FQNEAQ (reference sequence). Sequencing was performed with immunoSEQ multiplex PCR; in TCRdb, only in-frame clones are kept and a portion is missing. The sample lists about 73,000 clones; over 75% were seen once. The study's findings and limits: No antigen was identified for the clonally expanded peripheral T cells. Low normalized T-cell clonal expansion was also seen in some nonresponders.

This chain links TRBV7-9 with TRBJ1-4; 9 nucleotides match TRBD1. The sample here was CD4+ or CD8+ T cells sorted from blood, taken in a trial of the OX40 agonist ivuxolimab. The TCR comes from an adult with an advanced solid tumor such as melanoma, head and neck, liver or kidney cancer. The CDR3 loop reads CASSWGQGNEKLFF. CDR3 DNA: TGTGCCAGCAGCTGGGGACAGGGAAATGAAAAACTGTTTTTT. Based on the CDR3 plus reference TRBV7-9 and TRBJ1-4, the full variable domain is DTGVSQNPRHKITKRGQNVTFRCDPISEHNRLYWYRQTLGQGPEFLTYFQNEAQLEKSRLLSDRFSAERPKGSFSTLEIQRTEQGDSAMYLCASSWGQGNEKLFFGSGTQLSVL.